One sample yielded the 11 T cell receptor beta chains listed below, sequenced in a study of Ad26.COV2.S vaccination and SARS-CoV-2 variants. As for treatment: roughly 18 received Ad26.COV2.S at low or high dose, single or two shots; several received placebo; per-sample allocation not given. Sampling took place 63 days after the first vaccine or placebo injection. Using immunoSEQ multiplex PCR, the repertoire was profiled, and TCRdb retains in-frame clones only, with some absent. The table includes about 480,000 clones, roughly 89% detected once. The sequences come from peripheral blood, collected in a trial of Ad26.COV2.S vaccine versus placebo. The receptors derive from a person between 18 and 65 years old who received the Ad26.COV2.S COVID-19 vaccine or a placebo.

The chain employs TRBV5-8 and TRBJ2-1; no firm D call. This CDR3 comprises 12 residues. CDR1 is SGHTS, CDR2 YDEGEE, per germline. The ends were cut back, 10 bases at V and 4 bases at J, with 12 bases in the middle. CDR3 sequence: CAVRALYNEQFF. Here the CDR3 DNA reads TGTGCCGTGAGAGCCCTTTACAATGAGCAGTTCTTC.

The chain recombines TRBV7-9 with TRBJ1-4; tentatively, D is TRBD1 (5 bases). Germline CDR1 is SEHNR and CDR2 is FQNEAQ (reference sequence). Deletions cut 5 bases from V and 5 bases from J, with 9 bases between. The CDR3 covers 13 residues. The DNA for the CDR3 is TGTGCCAGCAGCCGTGGGGGAAATGAAAAACTGTTTTTT. As protein: CASSRGGNEKLFF.

The chain is built from TRBV7-9 and TRBJ2-7; no definite D call. The V gene lost 2 bases and the J gene lost 6 bases, with 14 bases spanning the gap. This CDR3 has 14 amino acids. Germline values: CDR1 SEHNR, CDR2 FQNEAQ (reference sequence). CDR3 protein: CASSLRRFQAEQYF. The CDR3 bases are TGTGCCAGCAGCTTACGAAGATTTCAGGCCGAGCAGTACTTC.

The chain employs TRBV4-2 and TRBJ1-1; D is unresolved. The V end lost 0 bases, the J end lost 3 bases, and 14 bases lay between the germline ends. The CDR3 loop spans 16 amino acids. The germline V gene encodes CDR1 LGHNA and CDR2 YNFKEQ. This CDR3 reads CASSQDFGRIHTEAFF. CDR3 nucleotide sequence: TGTGCCAGCAGCCAAGATTTCGGGCGGATTCACACTGAAGCTTTCTTT.

In this sample, this clone turned up once. This sequence joins TRBV4-3 and TRBJ2-7; TRBD2 matches at 7 bases. The CDR3 consists of 13 residues. Trimming cost V 4 bases and J 7 bases; bases outside gene matches: 7. Germline-derived CDR1 and CDR2 are LGHNA and YSLEER. CDR3 protein: CASSLGLVFEQYF. CDR3 coding DNA: TGCGCCAGCAGCCTTGGACTAGTTTTTGAGCAGTACTTC.

The chain couples TRBV5-1 to TRBJ2-1; TRBD1 might be the D (6 bases). Trimming removed 3 bases at V and 9 bases at J, with 19 bases between. Germline CDR1 reads SGHRS; CDR2 reads YFSETQ. This CDR3 region has 15 residues. The CDR3 here is CASSWPLDSGSEQFF. In nucleotides, the CDR3 is TGCGCCAGCAGCTGGCCCTTGGACAGTGGGTCTGAGCAGTTCTTC.

This chain joins TRBV4-3 and TRBJ1-2; D is possibly TRBD1 (6 bases). The CDR3 covers 16 residues. The ends were cut back, 4 bases at V and 7 bases at J, with 22 bases in the middle. CDR1 is LGHNA, CDR2 YSLEER, per germline. The CDR3 region has the DNA TGCGCCAGCAGCCCCTACCCCGGACAGTCCCTGGGTGGCTACACCTTC. Translation: CASSPYPGQSLGGYTF.

This clone was counted a few times. This chain joins TRBV27 and TRBJ2-2, with 14 bases lining up with TRBD2. V dropped 5 bases and J dropped 4; count of bases not matched to a gene: 9. The V gene's germline CDR1 is MNHEY and CDR2 SMNVEV (reference sequence). This CDR3 is built from 18 residues. The CDR3 here is CASSTGLAGDWATGELFF. For the CDR3, the DNA is TGTGCCAGCAGTACGGGACTAGCGGGAGATTGGGCCACCGGGGAGCTGTTTTTT.

J is TRBJ2-7 and V is TRBV5-1; TRBD1 agrees at 11 bases. V was pared by 2 bases and J by 6 bases, with 7 bases of the junction left unmatched. Germline CDR1 and CDR2: SGHRS and YFSETQ. This CDR3 has 15 residues. Written as DNA, the CDR3 is TGCGCCAGCAGCTTAGCAGGACAGGGGGCCCTCGAGCAGTACTTC. Translation gives CASSLAGQGALEQYF.

The chain uses TRBV19 and TRBJ2-5; unclear D gene. This CDR3 region has 12 residues. Germline CDR1 is LNHDA and CDR2 is SQIVND (reference sequence). The V gene lost 9 bases and the J gene lost 5 bases, with 13 bases spanning the gap. The CDR3 region is CASGRLRETQYF. The CDR3 nucleotides are TGTGCCAGCGGGCGGTTGAGGGAGACCCAGTACTTC.

The chain is built from TRBV30 and TRBJ2-7; perhaps TRBD2 as D (5 bases). Germline V lookup: CDR1 GTSNPN, CDR2 SVGIG (reference sequence). The length of the CDR3 is 12 residues. With 2 bases removed from V and 6 bases from J, the gap between germline ends came to 11 bases. The CDR3 DNA is TGTGCCTGGAGTACCGTAGGAGGCGAGCAGTACTTC. Encoded protein: CAWSTVGGEQYF.